Below, one T cell receptor (beta chain) is given with its context. The target antigen is unknown. PCR amplification relied on 60 Vbeta primers (plus 13 Jbeta primers). Here immunoSEQ multiplex PCR was the method, and the copy in TCRdb shows in-frame clones only, minus some. The repertoire holds about 160,000 clones, with roughly 79% as singletons. When sampled, the donors appeared nominally healthy, though they likely had unrecorded immune exposures. The data belong to a study of cytomegalovirus exposure and HLA in healthy donors. General study findings and limits: Most TCR sequences were seen very rarely across donors, but some public TCRs occurred in many.

CDR1 and CDR2 (germline): SGHDN, FVKESK. V lost 5 bases to trimming and J lost 1 base; unmatched junction nucleotides: 11. This CDR3 is 17 amino acids long. The clonotype was recovered from a man aged 18 to 30 in good health and CMV-seropositive. The sample taken for sequencing was PBMCs. This rearrangement joins TRBV14 to TRBJ1-1, with TRBD1 identical over 9 bases. CDR3 sequence reads: CASSYIQGAGRNTEAFF. CDR3 nucleotide sequence: TGTGCCAGCAGCTATATACAGGGGGCCGGAAGGAACACTGAAGCTTTCTTT.